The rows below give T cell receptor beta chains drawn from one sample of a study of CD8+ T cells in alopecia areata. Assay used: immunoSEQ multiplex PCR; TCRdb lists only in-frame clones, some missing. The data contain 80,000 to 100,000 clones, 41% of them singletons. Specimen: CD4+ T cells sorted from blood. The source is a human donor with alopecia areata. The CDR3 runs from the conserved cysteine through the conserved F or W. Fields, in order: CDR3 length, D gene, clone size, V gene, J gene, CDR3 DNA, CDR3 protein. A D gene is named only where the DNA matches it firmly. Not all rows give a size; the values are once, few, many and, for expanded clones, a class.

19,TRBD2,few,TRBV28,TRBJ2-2,TGTGCCAGCAGTTTATGGGGCAAAGGGCTAGCGGGGAACACCGGGGAGCTGTTTTTT,CASSLWGKGLAGNTGELFF
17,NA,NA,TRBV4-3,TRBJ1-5,TGCGCCAGCAGCCAAGATCTAAGGGGTACGGGCAATCAGCCCCAGCATTTT,CASSQDLRGTGNQPQHF
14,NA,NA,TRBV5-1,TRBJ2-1,TGCGCCAGCAGCCCCCAAAAGGGCGGCGTTGAGCAGTTCTTC,CASSPQKGGVEQFF
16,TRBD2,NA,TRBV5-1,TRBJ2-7,TGCGCCAGCAGCTCCTTACTAGCGGGGGGCTCCTACGAGCAGTACTTC,CASSSLLAGGSYEQYF
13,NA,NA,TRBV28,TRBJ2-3,TGTGCCAGCAGGGCCGGGAGTTCGAATACGCAGTATTTT,CASRAGSSNTQYF
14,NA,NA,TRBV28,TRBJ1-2,TGTGCCAGCAGTGCAAACGGGCAGGCCTATGGCTACACCTTC,CASSANGQAYGYTF
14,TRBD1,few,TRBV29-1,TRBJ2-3,TGCAGCGTTGTCCGGGACAGGGGCACAGATACGCAGTATTTT,CSVVRDRGTDTQYF
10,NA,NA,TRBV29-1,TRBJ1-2,TGCAGCGGTGGGGACGTCGGCTACACCTTC,CSGGDVGYTF
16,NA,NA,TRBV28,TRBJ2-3,TGTGCCAGCAGTTTACTGGCTAGCTGGGGCACAGATACGCAGTATTTT,CASSLLASWGTDTQYF
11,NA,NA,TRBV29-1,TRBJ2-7,TGCAGCGTTGTAACCGGACAGCGTAACTACTTC,CSVVTGQRNYF
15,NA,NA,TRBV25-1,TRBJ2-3,TGTGCCAGCAGGTCGGGACTGTTTGAGGTAGATACGCAGTATTTT,CASRSGLFEVDTQYF
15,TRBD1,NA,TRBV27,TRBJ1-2,TGTGCCAGCAGTATTACAGGGGGCTTATCGCTTGGCTACACCTTC,CASSITGGLSLGYTF
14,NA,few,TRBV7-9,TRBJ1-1,TGTGCCAGCAGCTTAGGGCCGCGGTACACTGAAGCTTTCTTT,CASSLGPRYTEAFF
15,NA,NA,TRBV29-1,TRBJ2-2,TGCAGCGTTGAAGTAGGGGACATACGCACCGGGGAGCTGTTTTTT,CSVEVGDIRTGELFF
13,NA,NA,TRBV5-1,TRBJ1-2,TGCGCCAGCAGCTTGGACACTAACTATGGCTACACCTTC,CASSLDTNYGYTF
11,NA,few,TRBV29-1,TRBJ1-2,TGCAGCGTTGAACCTAAGGACTCGTTAATATTC,CSVEPKDSLIF
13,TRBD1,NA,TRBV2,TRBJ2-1,TGTGCCAGCAGTGGTCCAGGGGGCAATGAGCAGTTCTTC,CASSGPGGNEQFF
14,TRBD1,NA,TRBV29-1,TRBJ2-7,TGCAGCGTCGAAACGGACAGGGGACCCTACGAGCAGTACTTC,CSVETDRGPYEQYF
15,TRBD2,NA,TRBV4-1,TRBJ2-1,TGCGCCAGCAGCCAATCGGGACTAACCTACAATGAGCAGTTCTTC,CASSQSGLTYNEQFF
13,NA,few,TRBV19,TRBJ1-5,TGTGCCAGCGCAGAACAGACCTCTCAGCCCCAGCATTTT,CASAEQTSQPQHF
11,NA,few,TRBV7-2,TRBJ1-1,TGTGCCAGCACCTTGTGGACTGAAGCTTTCTTT,CASTLWTEAFF
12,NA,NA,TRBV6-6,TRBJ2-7,TGTGCCAGCAGTTCGGATCTCTACGAGCAGTACTTC,CASSSDLYEQYF
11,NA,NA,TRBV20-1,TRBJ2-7,TGCAGTGCTAAGTTCCCCTACGAGCAGTACTTC,CSAKFPYEQYF
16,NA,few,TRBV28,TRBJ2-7,TGTGCCAGCGGAGAGAGGGGACCGACTTTAGTGGACGAGCAGTACTTC,CASGERGPTLVDEQYF
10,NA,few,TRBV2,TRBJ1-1,TGTGCCAGCAGACACACTGAAGCTTTCTTT,CASRHTEAFF
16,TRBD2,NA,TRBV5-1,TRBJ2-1,TGCGCCAGCAGCTTACCGGGACTATCGTCGTACAATGAGCAGTTCTTC,CASSLPGLSSYNEQFF
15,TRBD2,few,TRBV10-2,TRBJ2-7,TGCGCCAGCAGTGACTGGACTAGTGCCGGCTACGAGCAGTACTTC,CASSDWTSAGYEQYF
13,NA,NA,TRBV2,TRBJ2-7,TGTGCCACCGGGCGGGGACAGTCCTACGAGCAGTACTTC,CATGRGQSYEQYF